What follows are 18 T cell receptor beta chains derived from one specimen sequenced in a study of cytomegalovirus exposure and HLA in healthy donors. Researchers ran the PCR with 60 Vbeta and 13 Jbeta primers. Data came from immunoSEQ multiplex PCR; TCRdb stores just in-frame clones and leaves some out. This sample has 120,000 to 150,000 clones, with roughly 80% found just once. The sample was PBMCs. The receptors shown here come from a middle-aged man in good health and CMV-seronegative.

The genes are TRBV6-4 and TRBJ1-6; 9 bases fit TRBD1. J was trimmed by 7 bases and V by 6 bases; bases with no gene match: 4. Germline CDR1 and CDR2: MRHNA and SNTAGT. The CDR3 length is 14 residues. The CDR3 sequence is CASSDGQGNSPLHF. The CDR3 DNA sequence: TGTGCCAGCAGCGACGGACAGGGGAATTCACCCCTCCACTTT.

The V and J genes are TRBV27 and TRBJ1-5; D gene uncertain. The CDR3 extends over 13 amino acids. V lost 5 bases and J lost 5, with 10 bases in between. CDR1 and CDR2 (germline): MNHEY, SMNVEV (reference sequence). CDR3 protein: CASSLAGYQPQHF. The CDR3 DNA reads TGTGCCAGCAGTCTCGCAGGTTATCAGCCCCAGCATTTT.

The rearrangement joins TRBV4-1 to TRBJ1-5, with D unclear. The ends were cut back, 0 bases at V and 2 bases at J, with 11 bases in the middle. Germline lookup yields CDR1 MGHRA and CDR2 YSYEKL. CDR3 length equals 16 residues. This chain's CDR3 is CASSQEAGLGNQPQHF. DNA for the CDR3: TGCGCCAGCAGCCAAGAAGCCGGGTTGGGCAATCAGCCCCAGCATTTT.

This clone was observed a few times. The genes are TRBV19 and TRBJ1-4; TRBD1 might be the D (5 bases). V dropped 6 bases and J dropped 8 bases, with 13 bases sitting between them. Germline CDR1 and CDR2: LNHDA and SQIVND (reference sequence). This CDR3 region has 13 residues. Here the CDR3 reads CASRKGPREKLFF. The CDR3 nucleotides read TGTGCCAGTAGGAAGGGGCCACGGGAAAAACTGTTTTTT.

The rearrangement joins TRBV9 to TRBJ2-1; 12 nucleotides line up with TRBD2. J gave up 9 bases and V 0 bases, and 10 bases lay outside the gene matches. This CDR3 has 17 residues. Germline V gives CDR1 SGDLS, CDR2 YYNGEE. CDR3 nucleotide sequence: TGTGCCAGCAGCGTAGGATCCGGACTAGCGGGGTATACTGAGCAGTTCTTC. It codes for CASSVGSGLAGYTEQFF.

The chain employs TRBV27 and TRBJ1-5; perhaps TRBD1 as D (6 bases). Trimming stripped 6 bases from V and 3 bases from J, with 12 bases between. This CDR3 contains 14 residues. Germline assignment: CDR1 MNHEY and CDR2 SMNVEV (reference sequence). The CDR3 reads CASSPWGLNQPQHF. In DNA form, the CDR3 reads TGTGCCAGCAGCCCCTGGGGGCTCAATCAGCCCCAGCATTTT.

The CDR3 DNA reads as TGTGCCAGCAGTCGGGGGGGAGGTCGACAGCCCCAGCATTTT. This encodes CASSRGGGRQPQHF. The chain couples TRBV2 to TRBJ1-5; TRBD1 is a possible D gene (5 bases). V was trimmed by 5 bases and J by 7 bases, leaving 15 bases between them. The CDR3 covers 14 residues. Germline V CDR1 and CDR2: SNHLY, FYNNEI. Using reference TRBV2 and TRBJ1-5 for the parts outside the CDR3, the full variable domain is EPEVTQTPSHQVTQMGQEVILRCVPISNHLYFYWYRQILGQKVEFLVSFYNNEISEKSEIFDDQFSVERPDGSNFTLKIRSTKLEDSAMYFCASSRGGGRQPQHFGDGTRLSIL.

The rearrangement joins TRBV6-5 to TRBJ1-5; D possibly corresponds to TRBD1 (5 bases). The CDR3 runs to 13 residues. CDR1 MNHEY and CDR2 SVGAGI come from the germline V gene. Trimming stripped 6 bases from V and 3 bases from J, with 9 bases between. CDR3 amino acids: CASSLDNNQPQHF. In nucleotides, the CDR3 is TGTGCCAGCAGCCTGGACAACAATCAGCCCCAGCATTTT.

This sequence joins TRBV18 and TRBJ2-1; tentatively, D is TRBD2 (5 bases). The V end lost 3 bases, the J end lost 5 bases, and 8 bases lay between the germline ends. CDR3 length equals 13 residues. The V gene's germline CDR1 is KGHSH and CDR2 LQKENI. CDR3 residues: CASSPRTDNEQFF. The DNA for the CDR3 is TGTGCCAGCTCACCCCGGACTGACAATGAGCAGTTCTTC.

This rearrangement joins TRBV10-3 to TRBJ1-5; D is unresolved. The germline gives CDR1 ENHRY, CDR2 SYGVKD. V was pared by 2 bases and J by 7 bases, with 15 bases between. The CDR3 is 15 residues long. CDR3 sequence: CAISERSVGYQPQHF. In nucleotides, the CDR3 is TGTGCCATCAGTGAGAGGTCAGTCGGGTACCAGCCCCAGCATTTT.

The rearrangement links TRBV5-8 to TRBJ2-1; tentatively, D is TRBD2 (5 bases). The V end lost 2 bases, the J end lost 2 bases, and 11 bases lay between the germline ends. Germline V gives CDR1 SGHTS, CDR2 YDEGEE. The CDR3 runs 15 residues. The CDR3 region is CASSFTGTPYNEQFF. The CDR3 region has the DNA TGTGCCAGCAGCTTTACGGGAACACCCTACAATGAGCAGTTCTTC.

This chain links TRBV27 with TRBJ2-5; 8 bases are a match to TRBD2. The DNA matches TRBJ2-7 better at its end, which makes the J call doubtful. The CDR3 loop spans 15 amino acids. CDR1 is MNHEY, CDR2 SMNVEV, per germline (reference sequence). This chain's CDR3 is CASSLVAGLAYEQYF. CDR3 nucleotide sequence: TGTGCCAGCAGTCTGGTAGCGGGGCTGGCCTACGAGCAGTACTTC.

The CDR3 DNA reads TGTGCCAGCAGCGTAGTTCAGGGTGGCATTCAGTACTTC. This encodes CASSVVQGGIQYF. The rearrangement links TRBV9 to TRBJ2-4; possible D gene TRBD1, 5 bases. The germline V gene encodes CDR1 SGDLS and CDR2 YYNGEE. The CDR3 is 13 amino acids. The ends were cut back, 0 bases at V and 9 bases at J, with 10 bases in the middle.

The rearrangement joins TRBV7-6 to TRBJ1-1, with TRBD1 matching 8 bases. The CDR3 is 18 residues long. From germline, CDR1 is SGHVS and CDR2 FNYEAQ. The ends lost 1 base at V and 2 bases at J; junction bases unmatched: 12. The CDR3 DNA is TGTGCCAGCAGCTTAGGACAACGGGACAGGCTAAGAAACACTGAAGCTTTCTTT. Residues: CASSLGQRDRLRNTEAFF.

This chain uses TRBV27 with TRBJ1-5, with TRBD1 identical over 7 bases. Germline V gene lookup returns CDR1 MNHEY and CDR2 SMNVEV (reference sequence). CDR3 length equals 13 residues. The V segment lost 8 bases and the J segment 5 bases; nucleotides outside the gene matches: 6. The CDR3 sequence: CASGDSRYQPQHF. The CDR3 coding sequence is TGTGCCAGCGGGGACAGTCGTTATCAGCCCCAGCATTTT.

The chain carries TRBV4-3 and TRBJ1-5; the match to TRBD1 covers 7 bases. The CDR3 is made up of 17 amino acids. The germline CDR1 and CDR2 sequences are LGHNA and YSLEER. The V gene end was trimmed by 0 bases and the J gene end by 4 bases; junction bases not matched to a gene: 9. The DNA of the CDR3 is TGCGCCAGCAGCCAAGATCTGGGGCAGGGGGGTAATCAGCCCCAGCATTTT. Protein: CASSQDLGQGGNQPQHF.

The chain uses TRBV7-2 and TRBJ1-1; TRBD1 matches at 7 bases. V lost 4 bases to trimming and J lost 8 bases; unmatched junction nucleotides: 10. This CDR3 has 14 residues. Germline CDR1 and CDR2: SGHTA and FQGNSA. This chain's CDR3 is CASSSGQALWEAFF. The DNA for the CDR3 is TGTGCCAGCAGCTCCGGACAGGCCCTTTGGGAAGCTTTCTTT.

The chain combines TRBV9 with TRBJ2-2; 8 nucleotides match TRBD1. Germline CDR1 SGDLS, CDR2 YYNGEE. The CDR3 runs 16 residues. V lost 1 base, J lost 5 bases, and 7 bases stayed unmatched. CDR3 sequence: CASSVSGQEGTGELFF. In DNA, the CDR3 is TGTGCCAGCAGCGTATCGGGACAGGAGGGTACCGGGGAGCTGTTTTTT.